The 28 T cell receptor beta chains reported below all come from one sample, sequenced in a study of T cells in Graves' hyperthyroidism and ophthalmopathy. What was amplified from RNA transcripts were TCR beta CDR3 regions. Primed by the HTBI set, a first-round RT-PCR was run on the TCR CDR3. TCRdb processed the multiplex PCR reads anew with MiXCR; each CDR3 protein has one entry. The table has a few hundred thousand distinct CDR3 sequences, less than 20% seen once. Sequenced: blood. The receptors stem from a man aged 18 to 30 with Graves' ophthalmopathy.

Of note for this clonotype: A much larger clone lies one base from this, so it may be a read error. The chain carries TRBV24-1 and TRBJ1-4; D may be TRBD1 (5 bases). The CDR3 totals 15 residues. From germline, CDR1 is KGHDR and CDR2 SFDVKD. V lost 4 bases to trimming and J lost 4 bases, with 12 bases between them. The CDR3 bases are TGTGCCACCAGTGACGGGGCCGACCTTAATGAAAAACTGTTTTTT. Its protein product is CATSDGADLNEKLFF.

Only a few counts were recorded for this clonotype. This rearrangement joins TRBV6-1 to TRBJ2-3, with D possibly matching TRBD1 (5 bases). The CDR3 sequence is 14 residues long. Per germline, CDR1 MNHNS and CDR2 SASEGT. Trimming took off 10 bases at V and 0 bases at J, with 14 bases between the two ends. CDR3 coding DNA: TGTGCCACCTCTTCTAGGGGCAGCACAGATACGCAGTATTTT. Its translation: CATSSRGSTDTQYF.

This clonotype was picked up many times. V gene TRBV3-1 combines with J gene TRBJ2-5; D possibly matches TRBD1 or TRBD2 (5 bases each). The CDR3 is made up of 15 amino acids. V lost 0 bases and J lost 5, with 13 bases in between. The germline V gene encodes CDR1 LGHDT and CDR2 YNNKEL (reference sequence). The CDR3 sequence is CASSQDEGIRETQYF. DNA of the CDR3: TGTGCCAGCAGCCAAGATGAGGGGATCCGGGAGACCCAGTACTTC.

The J gene is TRBJ1-4, the V gene TRBV4-1, with D uncertain. The CDR3 is 16 amino acids. Looked up from germline, CDR1 is MGHRA and CDR2 is YSYEKL. Trimming shortened V by 4 bases and J by 0 bases, and 12 bases separated the two germline ends. The CDR3 DNA reads as TGCGCCAGCAGCCCGATAGTCCCCGCAACTAATGAAAAACTGTTTTTT. It specifies CASSPIVPATNEKLFF.

For this clonotype: A much larger clone is a single base away; this may be a read error. V is TRBV13 and J is TRBJ1-5; tentatively, D is TRBD1 (5 bases). Trimming removed 11 bases from V and 0 bases from J, with 17 bases in between. CDR1 is PRHDT and CDR2 is FYEKMQ in the germline V gene (reference sequence). The CDR3 loop spans 15 amino acids. The CDR3 region has the DNA TGTGCCTGCTTCGGGGGGTCCGATAGCAATCAGCCCCAGCATTTT. It translates to CACFGGSDSNQPQHF.

This clonotype was counted many times. The chain couples TRBV18 to TRBJ2-5; 7 nucleotides match TRBD1. Germline CDR1 and CDR2: KGHSH and LQKENI. This CDR3 has 15 residues. The V gene end was trimmed by 3 bases and the J gene end by 5 bases; junction bases not matched to a gene: 9. The DNA for the CDR3 is TGTGCCAGCTCACCCTCGACAGGGACCTACGAGACCCAGTACTTC. It encodes CASSPSTGTYETQYF.

This clonotype was picked up many times. The gene calls are TRBV3-1 and TRBJ1-2; 7 bases agree with TRBD1. The CDR3 is 13 residues long. J gave up 6 bases and V 4 bases, and 5 bases lay outside the gene matches. CDR1 and CDR2 from the germline V gene are LGHDT and YNNKEL (reference sequence). This CDR3 is CASSPQGRNGYTF. The CDR3 bases are TGTGCCAGCAGCCCACAGGGGCGGAATGGCTACACCTTC.

In this sample, this clonotype turned up many times. The chain couples TRBV12-3 or TRBV12-4 to TRBJ1-1, with unresolved D. The germline V and J ends were trimmed by 5 bases and 7 bases, with 17 bases remaining between them. This CDR3 comprises 14 residues. The CDR3 coding sequence is TGTGCCAGCAGTGTAACGCCCGCGGCTTTTGAAGCTTTCTTT. Protein product: CASSVTPAAFEAFF.

V usage is TRBV18 and J usage is TRBJ2-3, with TRBD1 as a possible D gene (6 bases). CDR3 length: 17 amino acids. Trimming removed 6 bases at V and 5 bases at J, with 24 bases between. Per germline, CDR1 KGHSH and CDR2 LQKENI. The CDR3 protein is CASSLASGAALGDTQYF. The CDR3 DNA is TGTGCCAGCTCGCTGGCCTCAGGGGCGGCGTTGGGAGATACGCAGTATTTT.

The table lists this clonotype with many counts. This chain joins TRBV6-1 and TRBJ2-1; TRBD2 matches at 9 bases. J was trimmed by 1 base and V by 8 bases; bases with no gene match: 3. Per the germline V gene, CDR1 is MNHNS and CDR2 is SASEGT. The CDR3 is 14 residues long. The CDR3 nucleotides read TGTGCCAGCGGAGCGGGGGGTTCCTACAATGAGCAGTTCTTC. It yields the protein CASGAGGSYNEQFF.

This chain uses TRBV7-2 with TRBJ1-1; TRBD1 is a possible D gene (6 bases). This CDR3 comprises 15 residues. CDR1 and CDR2 from the germline V gene are SGHTA and FQGNSA. V lost 7 bases and J lost 5, with 20 bases in between. Here the CDR3 reads CASTDGTIPSTEAFF. In DNA, the CDR3 is TGTGCCAGCACCGACGGGACAATTCCCTCAACTGAAGCTTTCTTT. Looking up the rest from reference TRBV7-2 and TRBJ1-1 gives the full variable domain: GAGVSQSPSNKVTEKGKDVELRCDPISGHTALYWYRQSLGQGLEFLIYFQGNSAPDKSGLPSDRFSAERTGGSVSTLTIQRTQQEDSAVYLCASTDGTIPSTEAFFGQGTRLTVV.

This clonotype was counted at least ten times. The CDR3 is CASSLRGGPNTEAFF. Written as DNA, the CDR3 is TGTGCCAGCAGCTTGCGGGGGGGCCCGAACACTGAAGCTTTCTTT. The genes are TRBV7-9 and TRBJ1-1; D is perhaps TRBD1 (6 bases). CDR3 length: 15 amino acids. Trimming shortened V by 3 bases and J by 1 base, and 12 bases separated the two germline ends. Germline CDR1 is SEHNR and CDR2 is FQNEAQ (reference sequence).

Only a few counts were recorded for this clonotype. The rearrangement uses TRBV27 and TRBJ1-2, with 7 bases fitting TRBD1. Per the germline V gene, CDR1 is MNHEY and CDR2 is SMNVEV (reference sequence). The CDR3 is 15 residues long. The trim removed 0 bases at V and 4 bases at J, leaving 5 bases unmatched. The CDR3 here is CASSLSLGQTYGYTF. As DNA, the CDR3 is TGTGCCAGCAGTTTATCCCTGGGACAGACCTATGGCTACACCTTC.

This clonotype was observed at least ten times. The chain carries TRBV11-1 and TRBJ1-3; possible D gene TRBD1, 6 bases. V was clipped by 5 bases and J by 0 bases, with 11 bases between them. The CDR3 has 15 amino acids. Germline lookup yields CDR1 SGHAT and CDR2 FQDESV (reference sequence). CDR3 DNA: TGTGCCAGCAGCGAGGACAGAGTCTCTGGAAACACCATATATTTT. It codes for CASSEDRVSGNTIYF.

Points on this clonotype: A much larger clonotype is one base distant, so this may be a read error. The V call is TRBV5-1, the J call TRBJ2-2, with TRBD1 matching over 7 bases. Looked up from germline, CDR1 is SGHRS and CDR2 is YFSETQ. The CDR3 totals 18 residues. This CDR3 is CAGSPRDPTGPRTGELFF. The CDR3 coding sequence is TGCGCCGGCAGCCCGCGCGACCCGACAGGGCCCCGCACCGGGGAGCTGTTTTTT.

The chain recombines TRBV10-3 with TRBJ1-1, with TRBD1 identical over 9 bases. The germline V gene encodes CDR1 ENHRY and CDR2 SYGVKD. With V trimmed by 7 bases and J by 1 base, 7 bases remained unmatched. This CDR3 is built from 15 residues. CDR3 sequence: CAITGGQGPNTEAFF. In DNA, the CDR3 is TGTGCCATCACGGGTGGACAGGGGCCGAACACTGAAGCTTTCTTT.

The V and J genes are TRBV20-1 and TRBJ2-6; D gene uncertain. V was shortened by 5 bases and J by 1 base, with 9 bases between the two germline ends. The germline gives CDR1 DFQATT, CDR2 SNEGSKA (reference sequence). The CDR3 sequence is 14 residues long. The CDR3 here is CSAQKSSGANVLTF. CDR3 sequence (DNA): TGCAGTGCTCAAAAAAGTTCTGGGGCCAACGTCCTGACTTTC.

There are many counts of this clonotype. The chain combines TRBV11-2 with TRBJ1-1; 11 positions agree with TRBD1. There are 13 residues in the CDR3. With V trimmed by 8 bases and J by 11 bases, 10 bases remained unmatched. Germline CDR1 SGHAT, CDR2 FQNNGV. The CDR3 sequence: CASGRTGGAAAFF. CDR3 nucleotides: TGTGCCAGCGGGAGGACAGGGGGCGCCGCGGCTTTCTTT.

This clonotype was counted at least ten times. The chain has TRBV18 and TRBJ2-3; D tentatively reads TRBD1 or TRBD2 (6 bases each). Per the germline V gene, CDR1 is KGHSH and CDR2 is LQKENI. The CDR3 length is 16 residues. V dropped 0 bases and J dropped 6 bases, with 16 bases sitting between them. The CDR3 DNA follows: TGTGCCAGCTCACCACCGGCGGACAGTGCGGGGGATACGCAGTATTTT. Its translation is CASSPPADSAGDTQYF. Full variable domain (rest looked up from reference TRBV18 and TRBJ2-3): NAGVMQNPRHLVRRRGQEARLRCSPMKGHSHVYWYRQLPEEGLKFMVYLQKENIIDESGMPKERFSAEFPKEGPSILRIQQVVRGDSAAYFCASSPPADSAGDTQYFGPGTRLTVL.

This clonotype has ten or more counts. The genes are TRBV12-3 or TRBV12-4 and TRBJ2-2, with D perhaps being TRBD1 or TRBD2 (7 bases each). Trimming stripped 5 bases from V and 7 bases from J, with 14 bases between. This CDR3 spans 14 amino acids. Written as DNA, the CDR3 is TGTGCCAGCAGTAGACAGGGAGGGCACGGGGAGCTGTTTTTT. Protein sequence: CASSRQGGHGELFF.

This rearrangement joins TRBV19 to TRBJ1-1; 8 bases match TRBD1. The length of the CDR3 is 14 residues. Germline loops: CDR1 LNHDA, CDR2 SQIVND (reference sequence). With V trimmed by 6 bases and J by 6 bases, 9 bases remained unmatched. CDR3 nucleotide sequence: TGTGCCAGTAGCGATCGGACAGGGTGGGCTGAAGCTTTCTTT. This gives the protein CASSDRTGWAEAFF.

This clonotype was observed a handful of times. The chain combines TRBV19 with TRBJ2-2; D may be TRBD2 (5 bases). Trimming cost V 6 bases and J 0 bases, with 11 bases left between them. Germline CDR1 and CDR2: LNHDA and SQIVND (reference sequence). This CDR3 region has 15 residues. The CDR3 nucleotides read TGTGCCAGTAGCAAACTTAGCGCGAACACCGGGGAGCTGTTTTTT. Its translation is CASSKLSANTGELFF.

The gene calls are TRBV7-9 and TRBJ1-3; TRBD1 matches at 8 bases. The CDR3 sequence is 16 residues long. Trimming cost V 2 bases and J 4 bases; bases outside gene matches: 7. Germline-derived CDR1 and CDR2 are SEHNR and FQNEAQ (reference sequence). CDR3 sequence: CASSLHGRGPGNTIYF. The CDR3 DNA follows: TGTGCCAGCAGCTTACATGGCAGGGGGCCGGGAAACACCATATATTTT. Supplemented by reference TRBV7-9 and TRBJ1-3, the full variable domain reads DTGVSQNPRHKITKRGQNVTFRCDPISEHNRLYWYRQTLGQGPEFLTYFQNEAQLEKSRLLSDRFSAERPKGSFSTLEIQRTEQGDSAMYLCASSLHGRGPGNTIYFGEGSWLTVV.

This clonotype came up many times. This chain uses TRBV6-1 with TRBJ1-2; 11 bases line up with TRBD1. Losses at the gene ends were 8 bases for V and 6 bases for J; bases not matched to a gene: 14. Germline lookup yields CDR1 MNHNS and CDR2 SASEGT. This CDR3 comprises 16 residues. CDR3 sequence reads: CASARYSGQGVNGYTF. CDR3 coding DNA: TGTGCCAGCGCGAGGTATTCGGGACAGGGGGTTAATGGCTACACCTTC.

This clonotype was seen many times. V usage is TRBV3-1 and J usage is TRBJ2-5; 12 positions agree with TRBD2. This CDR3 comprises 16 residues. Germline-derived CDR1 and CDR2 are LGHDT and YNNKEL (reference sequence). Unmatched junction bases numbered 2, after V lost 2 bases and J lost 1 base. CDR3 loop: CASSQSTSGGQETQYF. As DNA, the CDR3 is TGTGCCAGCAGCCAATCGACTAGCGGGGGCCAAGAGACCCAGTACTTC.

This clonotype has ten or more counts. The rearrangement uses TRBV24-1 and TRBJ1-4; D possibly corresponds to TRBD1 (5 bases). In germline, CDR1 is KGHDR, CDR2 SFDVKD. This CDR3 contains 16 residues. Between the trimmed V and J ends, which lost 4 bases and 8 bases, there was a span of 19 bases. CDR3 nucleotides: TGTGCCACCAGTGACACTTCCGGGGCCTTGGGAGAAAAACTGTTTTTT. Amino acid sequence: CATSDTSGALGEKLFF.

This clonotype was picked up many times. The chain uses TRBV10-3 and TRBJ2-7; the match to TRBD2 covers 11 bases. The CDR3 spans 15 residues. The ends lost 3 bases at V and 2 bases at J; junction bases unmatched: 3. Looked up from germline, CDR1 is ENHRY and CDR2 is SYGVKD. CDR3 loop: CAISEELAGAYEQYF. The CDR3 DNA follows: TGTGCCATCAGTGAAGAACTAGCGGGGGCCTACGAGCAGTACTTC.

The chain is built from TRBV15 and TRBJ2-7; 8 bases align to TRBD2. CDR1 LNHNV and CDR2 YYDKDF come from the germline V gene (reference sequence). Germline trimming cut 5 bases from V and 1 base from J; bases unmatched to any gene: 7. The CDR3 runs 15 residues. CDR3 nucleotides: TGTGCCACCAGCGCCTGGAGCGGGGGTTCCTACGAGCAGTACTTC. Translation gives CATSAWSGGSYEQYF.